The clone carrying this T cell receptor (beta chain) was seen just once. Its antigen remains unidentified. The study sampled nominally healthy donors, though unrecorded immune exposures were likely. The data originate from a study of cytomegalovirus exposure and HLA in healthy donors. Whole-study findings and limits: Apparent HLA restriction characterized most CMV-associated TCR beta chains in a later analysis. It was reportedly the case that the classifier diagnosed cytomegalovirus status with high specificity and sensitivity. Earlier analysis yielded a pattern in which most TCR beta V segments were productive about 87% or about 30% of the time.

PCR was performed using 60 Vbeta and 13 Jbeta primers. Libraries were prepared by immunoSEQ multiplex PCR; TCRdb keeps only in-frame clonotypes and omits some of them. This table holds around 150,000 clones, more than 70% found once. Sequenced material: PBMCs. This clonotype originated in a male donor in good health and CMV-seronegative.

The CDR3 here is CASSQDRRQGDTGELFF. The CDR3 DNA reads TGCGCCAGCAGCCAAGATAGGCGACAGGGGGACACCGGGGAGCTGTTTTTT. V gene TRBV4-1 combines with J gene TRBJ2-2; 9 bases are a match to TRBD1. The CDR3 spans 17 residues. Germline CDR1 is MGHRA and CDR2 is YSYEKL. Losses at the gene ends were 0 bases for V and 3 bases for J; bases not matched to a gene: 5.